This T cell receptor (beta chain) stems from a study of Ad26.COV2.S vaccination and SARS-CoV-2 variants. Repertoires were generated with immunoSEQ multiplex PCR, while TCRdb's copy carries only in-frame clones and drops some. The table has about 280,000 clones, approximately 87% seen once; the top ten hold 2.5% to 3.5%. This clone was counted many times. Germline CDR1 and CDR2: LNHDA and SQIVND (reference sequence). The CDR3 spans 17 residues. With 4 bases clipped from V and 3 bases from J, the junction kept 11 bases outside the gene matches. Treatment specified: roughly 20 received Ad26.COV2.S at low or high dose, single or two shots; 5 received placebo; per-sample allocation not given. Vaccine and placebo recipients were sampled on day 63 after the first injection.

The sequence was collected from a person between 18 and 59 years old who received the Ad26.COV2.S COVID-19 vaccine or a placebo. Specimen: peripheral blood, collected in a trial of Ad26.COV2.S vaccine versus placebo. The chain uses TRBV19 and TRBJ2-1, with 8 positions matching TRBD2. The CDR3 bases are TGTGCCAGTAGTACCGGGGGGGCAGGGGCGATCTACAATGAGCAGTTCTTC. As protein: CASSTGGAGAIYNEQFF.